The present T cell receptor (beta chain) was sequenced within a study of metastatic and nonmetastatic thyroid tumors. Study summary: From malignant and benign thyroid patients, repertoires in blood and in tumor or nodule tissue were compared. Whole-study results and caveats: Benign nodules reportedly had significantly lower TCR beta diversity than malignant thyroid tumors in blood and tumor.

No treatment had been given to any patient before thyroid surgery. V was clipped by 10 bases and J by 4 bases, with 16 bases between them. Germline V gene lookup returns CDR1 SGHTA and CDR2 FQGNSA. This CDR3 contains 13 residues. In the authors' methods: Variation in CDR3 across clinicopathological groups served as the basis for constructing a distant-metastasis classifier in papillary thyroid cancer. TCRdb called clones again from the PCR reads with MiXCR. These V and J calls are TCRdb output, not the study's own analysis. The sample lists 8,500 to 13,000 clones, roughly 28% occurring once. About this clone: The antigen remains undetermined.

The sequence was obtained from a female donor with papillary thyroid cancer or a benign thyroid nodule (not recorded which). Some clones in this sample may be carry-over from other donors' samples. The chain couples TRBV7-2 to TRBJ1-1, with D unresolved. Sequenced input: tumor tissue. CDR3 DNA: TGTGCCATCCGATCGGGGAGGGTCACTGAAGCTTTCTTT. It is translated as CAIRSGRVTEAFF. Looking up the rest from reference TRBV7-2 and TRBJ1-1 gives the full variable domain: GAGVSQSPSNKVTEKGKDVELRCDPISGHTALYWYRQSLGQGLEFLIYFQGNSAPDKSGLPSDRFSAERTGGSVSTLTIQRTQQEDSAVYLCAIRSGRVTEAFFGQGTRLTVV.